This T cell receptor beta chain was observed in a study of shared clonotypes between healthy human individuals. Looking at the study overall: Serving as donors were a couple of women and three men, whose ages spanned 18 to 49.

Every contributor of samples was a Caucasian grown-up residing in Nashville, Tennessee. Researchers drew on approximately 92 million PBMCs for genomic DNA from unsorted samples. Authors' processing steps: From ImmunoSEQ came sequences covering only the junction and carrying no quality scores, so filtering differed. Some clones are missing from TCRdb's copy, which holds only in-frame ones; the method was immunoSEQ multiplex PCR. That table is the source of V, J and clone size, and D and trimming were worked out from the DNA. The sample gives a few hundred thousand clones, 65% to 80% of which show up once; less than 15% is in the top ten. Germline CDR1 is SEHNR and CDR2 is FQNEAQ (reference sequence). CDR3 length: 13 residues. Between the trimmed V and J ends, which lost 5 bases and 4 bases, there was a span of 9 bases. Concerning this clone itself: Other nucleotide sequences in the sample specify the same CDR3.

The TCR was taken from a woman between 40 and 55 years old in good health. Some clones in this sample may be carry-over from other donors' samples. The chain couples TRBV7-9 to TRBJ2-1, with D unclear. Sequenced material: PBMCs. CDR3 DNA sequence: TGTGCCAGCAGCCTAGGTCAGTACAATGAGCAGTTCTTC. Translated, it gives CASSLGQYNEQFF.